This is a list of T cell receptor beta chains from one sample in a study of PD-L1 blockade in urothelial cancer. The assay was immunoSEQ multiplex PCR, and TCRdb's table has in-frame clones only and misses some. This table holds 70,000 to 75,000 clones, approximately 91% found once. The sample was PBMCs, taken around atezolizumab (anti-PD-L1) treatment. The receptors shown here come from a man in his sixties with urothelial cancer. The CDR3 runs from the conserved cysteine through the conserved F or W. Each record gives: V gene, D gene, clone size, J gene, CDR3 protein, CDR3 DNA. The D gene is left open where the match is weak. Expanded clones are given a class, and other clones once, few, many or no size at all.

TRBV9	.	.	TRBJ1-1	CASSVTYLNTEAFF	TGTGCCAGCAGCGTCACCTATTTGAACACTGAAGCTTTCTTT
TRBV28	.	.	TRBJ2-7	CASSSPPNEQYF	TGTGCCAGCAGTTCCCCCCCTAACGAGCAGTACTTC
TRBV6-1	TRBD1	.	TRBJ2-5	CASRGTGRETQYF	TGTGCCAGCAGAGGGACAGGGAGGGAGACCCAGTACTTC
TRBV10-3	TRBD2	.	TRBJ2-3	CAISPHRGGVSTDTQYF	TGTGCCATCAGTCCTCACCGCGGGGGTGTGAGTACAGATACGCAGTATTTT
TRBV28	.	.	TRBJ2-7	CASQGFYEQYF	TGTGCCAGCCAGGGATTCTACGAGCAGTACTTC
TRBV28	.	.	TRBJ1-5	CAALGGNQPQHF	TGTGCTGCTCTTGGAGGCAATCAGCCCCAGCATTTT
TRBV19	TRBD1	.	TRBJ1-2	CASSRGQGASTNYGYTF	TGTGCCAGTAGTCGGGGACAGGGGGCATCAACTAACTATGGCTACACCTTC
TRBV5-4	.	.	TRBJ2-3	CASSFERVTDTQYF	TGTGCCAGCAGCTTCGAGCGGGTCACAGATACGCAGTATTTT
TRBV28	.	.	TRBJ2-7	CASSSPGGSPTGKPYF	TGTGCCAGCAGCTCGCCTGGGGGCTCGCCCACAGGGAAACCGTACTTC
TRBV5-1	.	.	TRBJ1-2	CASRVDSSNYGYTF	TGCGCCAGCAGGGTCGACAGCTCTAACTATGGCTACACCTTC
TRBV5-1	TRBD1	once	TRBJ1-1	CASSSGQEISRTEAFF	TGCGCCAGCAGCTCGGGACAGGAGATTTCAAGGACTGAAGCTTTCTTT
TRBV29-1	TRBD1	few	TRBJ2-1	CSVEGDRGRGEQFF	TGCAGCGTTGAGGGGGACAGGGGGAGGGGTGAGCAGTTCTTC
TRBV5-1	TRBD2	.	TRBJ2-2	CASSTSGLATGELFF	TGCGCCAGCAGCACTTCGGGACTAGCAACCGGGGAGCTGTTTTTT